The sequence of this T cell receptor beta chain was determined in a study of regulatory T cells in long-lasting Graves disease. The CDR3 is 12 amino acids. Trimming left V 6 bases short and J 4 bases short, with 8 bases between. Germline assignment: CDR1 WSHSY and CDR2 SAAADI. To make TCR beta libraries, researchers used iRepertoire HTBI primers and Arm-PCR of CDR3 regions. TCRdb reprocessed the multiplex PCR reads via MiXCR and lists one record per CDR3 protein. This sample has more than 400,000 distinct CDR3 sequences; about a sixth occur once, and the top ten carry 9% to 15%. The time point was: newly diagnosed GD, antithyroid drugs for less than 3 months. Researchers made the TCR library from RNA that was extracted from PBMCs. The same specimen was also included in a second study, on T cells in Graves' hyperthyroidism and ophthalmopathy.

The sequencing here drew on peripheral blood mononuclear cells (PBMCs), taken at new diagnosis, from a patient treated with antithyroid drugs. The TCR originated in a man aged 35-49 years with Graves disease. The V call is TRBV10-2, the J call TRBJ2-3, with D unresolved. The CDR3 DNA reads as TGCGCCAGCAGCCCTCATTCAGATACGCAGTATTTT. Translated, it gives CASSPHSDTQYF.